This TCR beta chain was captured by sequencing in a study of CD8+CD57+ T cells in acquired aplastic anemia. Turning to the study itself: Sorted CD4+ and CD8+ cell DNA averaged approximately 3.4 ug.

General study points: Patients had around 30 CD8+ CDR3 sequences in common with controls (the shared set). Statistical testing detected no significant gap in CD8+ Simpson's diversity between patients and controls.

Profiles of TCR beta VDJ and CDR3 were generated from a genomic DNA template. TCRdb itself ran the reads through MiXCR, one entry per CDR3 protein. The sample consists of 400,000 to 600,000 distinct CDR3 sequences, about a third of them appearing once. CDR3 length: 12 residues. V lost 5 bases and J lost 7, with 11 bases in between. CDR1 SGHTA and CDR2 FQGNSA come from the germline V gene. As for this clonotype: What it binds is unknown.

Patients included in sequencing had previously demonstrated CD8+CD57+ cell expansion by flow cytometry. Patients were treatment-naive when blood was sampled. This chain connects TRBV7-2 to TRBJ1-2; D may be TRBD1 (6 bases). This TCR came from a human donor with aplastic anemia. Sequencing was carried out using sorted CD4+, CD8+, or CD8+CD57+ T cells (not recorded which) from PBMCs. The CDR3 nucleotides read TGTGCCAGCAGCACCGGACAGCGTGGCTACACCTTC. This codes for CASSTGQRGYTF.